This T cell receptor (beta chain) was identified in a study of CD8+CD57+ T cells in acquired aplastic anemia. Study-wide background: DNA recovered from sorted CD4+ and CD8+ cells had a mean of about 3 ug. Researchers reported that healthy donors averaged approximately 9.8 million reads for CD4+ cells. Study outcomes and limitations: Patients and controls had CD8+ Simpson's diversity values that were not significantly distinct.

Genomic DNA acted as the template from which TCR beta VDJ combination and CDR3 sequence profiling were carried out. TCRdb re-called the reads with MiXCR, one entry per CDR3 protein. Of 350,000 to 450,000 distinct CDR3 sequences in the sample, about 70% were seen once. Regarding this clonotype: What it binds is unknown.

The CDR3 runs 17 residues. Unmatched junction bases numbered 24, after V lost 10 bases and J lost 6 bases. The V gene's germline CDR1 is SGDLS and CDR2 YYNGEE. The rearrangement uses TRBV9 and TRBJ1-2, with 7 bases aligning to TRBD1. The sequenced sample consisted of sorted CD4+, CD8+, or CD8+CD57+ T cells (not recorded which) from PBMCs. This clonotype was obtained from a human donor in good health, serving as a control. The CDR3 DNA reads TGTGCCGTCAGCGTGGGAACAGGGGATTTCATAGCAAATGGCTACACCTTC. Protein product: CAVSVGTGDFIANGYTF.